This T cell receptor (beta chain) was captured by sequencing in a study of CD8 T cells in ankylosing spondylitis. Using quantitative 5'-RACE with molecular barcodes, the authors made TCR beta libraries. MiXCR, applied by TCRdb to the 5' RACE reads, yields one record per CDR3 protein. In the table there are approximately 100,000 distinct CDR3 sequences, roughly 8.3% of which are singletons. This clonotype was seen ten or more times. Its antigen is not known. General study findings and limits: Clones tied to disease were said to be significantly enriched in matched ankylosing spondylitis synovial fluid. One TCR beta motif, made up of roughly 8 highly homologous variants, appeared characteristic of ankylosing spondylitis blood.

V was pared by 4 bases and J by 0 bases, with 7 bases between. The CDR3 is 13 residues long. From germline, CDR1 is SQVTM and CDR2 ANQGSEA. The gene calls are TRBV29-1 and TRBJ1-3; no definite D call. The sequence derives from a male donor with ankylosing spondylitis or in good health (not recorded which). Sequencing was done on a sample of blood, either unsorted or a sorted T cell fraction (not recorded which). The CDR3 loop reads CSVATFSGNTIYF. Here the CDR3 DNA reads TGCAGCGTTGCAACTTTCTCTGGAAACACCATATATTTT.